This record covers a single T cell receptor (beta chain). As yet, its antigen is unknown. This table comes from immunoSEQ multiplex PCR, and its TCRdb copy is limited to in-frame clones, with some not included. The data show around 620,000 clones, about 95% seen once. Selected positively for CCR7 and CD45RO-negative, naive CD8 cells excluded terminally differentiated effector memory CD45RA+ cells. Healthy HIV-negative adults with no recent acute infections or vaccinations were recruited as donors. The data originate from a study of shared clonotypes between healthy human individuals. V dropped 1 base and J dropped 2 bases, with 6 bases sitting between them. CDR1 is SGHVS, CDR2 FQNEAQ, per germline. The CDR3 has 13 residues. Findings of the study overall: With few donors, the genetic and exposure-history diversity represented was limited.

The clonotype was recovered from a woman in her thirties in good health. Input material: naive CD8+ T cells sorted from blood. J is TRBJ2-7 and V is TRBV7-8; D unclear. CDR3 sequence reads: CASSLEAPYEQYF. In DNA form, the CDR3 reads TGTGCCAGCAGCTTAGAGGCCCCCTACGAGCAGTACTTC.